Following are 14 T cell receptor beta chains from one sample sequenced in a study of beta chain features in type 1 diabetes. Study-level points and caveats: Researchers report that Type 1 diabetes patients had moderately but significantly shorter TCRB CDR3s across all four CD4+ subsets.

Their antigens remain unidentified. The authors reverse transcribed all of the isolated RNA, so sequencing captured expressed TCRB transcripts. Sequencing used immunoSEQ multiplex PCR; TCRdb keeps in-frame clones, though not all of them. The sample has fewer than 350,000 clones; 15% are singletons. The source material was naive CD4+ T cells from blood. These TCRs come from a young man with type 1 diabetes.

The V gene is TRBV28, the J gene TRBJ2-7, with TRBD1 matching 11 bases. This CDR3 comprises 15 residues. J lost 3 bases, V lost 2 bases, and 3 bases had no gene match. The germline CDR1 and CDR2 sequences are MDHEN and SYDVKM. CDR3 amino acids: CASSLTGQGVYEQYF. The DNA of the CDR3 is TGTGCCAGCAGTTTAACGGGACAGGGGGTCTACGAGCAGTACTTC.

The rearrangement links TRBV30 to TRBJ2-3; possible D gene TRBD2, 6 bases. CDR1 GTSNPN and CDR2 SVGIG come from the germline V gene (reference sequence). Trimming cost V 0 bases and J 4 bases, with 17 bases left between them. The CDR3 is made up of 16 amino acids. DNA for the CDR3: TGTGCCTGGAGTGTACGGGGGACGGGTGCCCCAGATACGCAGTATTTT. It yields the protein CAWSVRGTGAPDTQYF.

This clone turned up a few times. The chain combines TRBV30 with TRBJ2-1, with 12 bases aligning to TRBD2. The CDR3 extends over 18 amino acids. The germline V gene encodes CDR1 GTSNPN and CDR2 SVGIG (reference sequence). V lost 5 bases and J lost 1; bases outside the gene matches: 12. The CDR3 DNA is TGTGCCTGGGGGGTCTCACGGACTAGCGGGGCGTCCTACAATGAGCAGTTCTTC. It is translated as CAWGVSRTSGASYNEQFF.

The chain employs TRBV19 and TRBJ1-1, with 7 bases identical to TRBD1. This CDR3 has 13 amino acids. CDR1 LNHDA and CDR2 SQIVND come from the germline V gene (reference sequence). V shed 3 bases, J shed 5 bases, and the junction held 3 bases outside the gene matches. DNA for the CDR3: TGTGCCAGTAGTATGACAGGGCTGACTGAAGCTTTCTTT. Its translation is CASSMTGLTEAFF.

The V gene is TRBV7-2, the J gene TRBJ2-3; weak D call: TRBD1 (6 bases). This CDR3 region has 14 residues. The V gene lost 6 bases and the J gene lost 3 bases, with 13 bases spanning the gap. From germline, CDR1 is SGHTA and CDR2 FQGNSA. The CDR3 protein is CASSKKGGTDTQYF. CDR3 DNA: TGTGCCAGCAGTAAAAAAGGGGGTACAGATACGCAGTATTTT.

The chain couples TRBV18 to TRBJ2-5; a possible D gene is TRBD1 (6 bases). Between the trimmed V and J ends, which lost 4 bases and 3 bases, there was a span of 15 bases. Germline V gene lookup returns CDR1 KGHSH and CDR2 LQKENI. CDR3 length: 15 amino acids. The DNA for the CDR3 is TGTGCCAGCTCACGAATGCAGGGGAATAAAGAGACCCAGTACTTC. Residues: CASSRMQGNKETQYF. The variable domain in full, with the rest retrieved from reference TRBV18 and TRBJ2-5, is NAGVMQNPRHLVRRRGQEARLRCSPMKGHSHVYWYRQLPEEGLKFMVYLQKENIIDESGMPKERFSAEFPKEGPSILRIQQVVRGDSAAYFCASSRMQGNKETQYFGPGTRLLVL.

This clone turned up a few times. The chain is built from TRBV7-2 and TRBJ2-7, with TRBD1 identical over 7 bases. CDR1 is SGHTA and CDR2 is FQGNSA in the germline V gene. The V gene end was trimmed by 0 bases and the J gene end by 1 base; junction bases not matched to a gene: 15. The CDR3 extends over 19 amino acids. The CDR3 here is CASSLATTPTGVISYEQYF. CDR3 sequence (DNA): TGTGCCAGCAGCTTAGCCACTACACCAACAGGGGTTATTTCCTACGAGCAGTACTTC.

The chain couples TRBV7-2 to TRBJ2-6; the match to TRBD2 covers 16 bases. After removal of 6 bases from V and 2 bases from J, the junction contained 4 bases not matched to a gene. This CDR3 region has 18 residues. The germline V gene has CDR1 SGHTA and CDR2 FQGNSA. The CDR3 DNA is TGTGCCAGCAGTGGGACTAGCGGGAGGGCGGCTGGGGCCAACGTCCTGACTTTC. This codes for CASSGTSGRAAGANVLTF.

The chain combines TRBV15 with TRBJ2-5; D is unclear. The V gene lost 0 bases and the J gene lost 1 base, with 9 bases spanning the gap. This CDR3 contains 15 residues. CDR1 and CDR2 from the germline V gene are LNHNV and YYDKDF (reference sequence). In DNA form, the CDR3 reads TGTGCCACCAGCAGAGATCTCCCTACCCAAGAGACCCAGTACTTC. Its protein product is CATSRDLPTQETQYF. Full variable domain (remainder filled in from reference TRBV15 and TRBJ2-5): DAMVIQNPRYQVTQFGKPVTLSCSQTLNHNVMYWYQQKSSQAPKLLFHYYDKDFNNEADTPDNFQSRRPNTSFCFLDIRSPGLGDTAMYLCATSRDLPTQETQYFGPGTRLLVL.

This clone was seen a few times. CDR3 in amino acids: CASSGGQGSYEQYF. CDR3 nucleotide sequence: TGCGCCAGCAGCGGGGGACAGGGCTCCTACGAGCAGTACTTC. V usage is TRBV4-1 and J usage is TRBJ2-7; TRBD1 agrees at 9 bases. The CDR3 totals 14 residues. V dropped 5 bases and J dropped 0; count of bases not matched to a gene: 2. CDR1 and CDR2 (germline): MGHRA, YSYEKL.

This clone came up a few times. The rearrangement links TRBV4-3 to TRBJ2-7; 11 bases agree with TRBD2. Germline V lookup: CDR1 LGHNA, CDR2 YSLEER. The CDR3 loop spans 15 amino acids. J gave up 3 bases and V 3 bases, and 4 bases lay outside the gene matches. This CDR3 is CASSQGTSGLYEQYF. The CDR3 DNA follows: TGCGCCAGCAGCCAGGGGACTAGCGGCCTCTACGAGCAGTACTTC.

This chain connects TRBV6-5 to TRBJ2-7, with 9 bases lining up with TRBD2. Per the germline V gene, CDR1 is MNHEY and CDR2 is SVGAGI. The CDR3 runs to 15 residues. The V and J ends lost 5 bases and 3 bases, in that order; junction bases with no gene match: 8. CDR3 nucleotide sequence: TGTGCCAGCAGTATAGCGGGAGTCAACCTCTACGAGCAGTACTTC. Encoded protein: CASSIAGVNLYEQYF.

The chain links TRBV18 to TRBJ1-4; 7 nucleotides line up with TRBD1. The CDR3 is 14 residues long. V dropped 2 bases and J dropped 7; count of bases not matched to a gene: 4. Germline V gene sequence: CDR1 KGHSH, CDR2 LQKENI. The CDR3 coding sequence is TGTGCCAGCTCACCAACAGGGGATAGTGAAAAACTGTTTTTT. Its protein is CASSPTGDSEKLFF.

The chain joins TRBV10-1 to TRBJ2-3; D not certain. V was trimmed by 3 bases and J by 3 bases, leaving 7 bases between them. Germline-derived CDR1 and CDR2 are WNHNN and SYGVQD (reference sequence). The CDR3 has 13 amino acids. The chain's CDR3 is CASSERVTDTQYF. Here the CDR3 DNA reads TGCGCCAGCAGTGAACGGGTAACAGATACGCAGTATTTT.